The source of this TCR beta chain is a study of cytomegalovirus exposure and HLA in healthy donors. On the study more broadly: Among the approximately 370 donors who were genotyped, approximately 76% fell in the genetic ancestry cluster that is associated with self-reported Caucasian donors.

Findings of the study overall: A later examination showed that TCR association rates differed by HLA locus, with DRB1 most and HLA-C fewest. Later genetic work tied a missense DCLRE1C variant to beta-chain V and J trimming. The investigators catalogued about 170 TCR beta chains as cytomegalovirus-associated.

To note about this clone: Its antigen is unknown.

Researchers ran the PCR with 60 Vbeta and 13 Jbeta primers. Libraries were prepared by immunoSEQ multiplex PCR; TCRdb keeps only in-frame clonotypes and omits some of them. This table has 110,000 to 150,000 clones, roughly 80% appearing once. Germline V lookup: CDR1 GTSNPN, CDR2 SVGIG (reference sequence). V was clipped by 7 bases and J by 4 bases; unmatched bases: 7. The CDR3 has 15 amino acids. The chain couples TRBV30 to TRBJ2-2; 12 bases agree with TRBD2. Material for sequencing was PBMCs. This TCR derives from a male donor in good health and CMV-seronegative. CDR3 protein: CASTSGRPRTGELFF. CDR3 coding DNA: TGTGCCTCAACTAGCGGGAGGCCGCGCACCGGGGAGCTGTTTTTT.